Given below is one T cell receptor beta chain in context. There are 15 residues in the CDR3. From germline, CDR1 is MNHEY and CDR2 SMNVEV (reference sequence). Between the trimmed V and J ends, which lost 3 bases and 4 bases, there was a span of 16 bases. The data are from a study of T-cell memory formation after mild COVID-19. Libraries for TCRalpha and TCRbeta carried sample barcodes and unique molecular identifiers via 5'RACE. TCRdb re-derived calls from the 5' RACE reads in MiXCR, one entry per CDR3 protein. The sample lists some 410,000 distinct CDR3 sequences, 23% occurring once. The sequence derives from an adult woman who had mild COVID-19 (a few samples of this study predate the infection). Cell type and time point are not known. The sequenced sample consisted of PBMCs or a T cell subset sorted from them (not recorded which). The J gene is TRBJ2-7, the V gene TRBV27, with D possibly matching TRBD1 (6 bases). In DNA, the CDR3 is TGTGCCAGCAGTTTTAACAGGGCGGGCCTTTACGAGCAGTACTTC. Its translation is CASSFNRAGLYEQYF.